A selection of T cell receptor beta chains follows, all from one sample in a study of radiation and T cells in renal cell carcinoma. Some clones are missing from TCRdb's copy, which holds only in-frame ones; the method was immunoSEQ multiplex PCR. Of about 91,000 clones in the sample, about 79% were seen once. The sequencing used blood, collected from a patient whose treatment included radiotherapy and nephrectomy. These receptors were obtained from a man aged 55 to 70 with renal cell carcinoma. Both conserved end residues are part of each CDR3. The order of the fields is CDR3 protein, V gene, J gene.

CASSLVTGRAEAFF	TRBV7-2	TRBJ1-1
CASSLRRLGARNQPQHF	TRBV27	TRBJ1-5
CASSSPAGEWELDTQYF	TRBV5-4	TRBJ2-3
CASSLPGQGASGRPYYEQFF	TRBV5-1	TRBJ2-1
CASSWGTGAGQETQYF	TRBV27	TRBJ2-5
CASSRSGPPYEQYF	TRBV27	TRBJ2-7
CASSAPGQGYGYTF	TRBV28	TRBJ1-2
CASSTGQGANTGELFF	TRBV10-2	TRBJ2-2
CAWSRASGRFNEQFF	TRBV30	TRBJ2-1
CATPGLAGEETQYF	TRBV13	TRBJ2-5
CASRTRNGEQFF	TRBV28	TRBJ2-1
CASSLGQGGSTEAFF	TRBV4-1	TRBJ1-1
CASSARGAGGLSNEQFF	TRBV5-1	TRBJ2-1
CASSPLLSGVADTQYF	TRBV7-9	TRBJ2-3
CASSLEYSSYEQYF	TRBV5-1	TRBJ2-7
CASSLGYGDAFF	TRBV13	TRBJ1-1
CASSALEATGELFF	TRBV5-1	TRBJ2-2
CASSTRTGYEQYF	TRBV19	TRBJ2-7
CASRMRGQPNQPQHF	TRBV6-1	TRBJ1-5
CSATDRGRSPNWAFF	TRBV29-1	TRBJ1-1
CASSLAGTGRTEAFF	TRBV7-2	TRBJ1-1
CASSLLSGRFNEQFF	TRBV5-1	TRBJ2-1
CASSLVSVDTQYF	TRBV5-4	TRBJ2-3
CASSPLTNEKLFF	TRBV27	TRBJ1-4
CASSELARAPYNEQFF	TRBV10-1	TRBJ2-1
CASSLWGGETQYF	TRBV5-1	TRBJ2-5
CASSLGIWGNTEAFF	TRBV5-1	TRBJ1-1
CASSSSGQAGEPQHF	TRBV7-2	TRBJ1-5
CASSPPGLYEQYF	TRBV18	TRBJ2-7
CASSEYGTDTQYF	TRBV6-4	TRBJ2-3
CASSEWTGGEQYF	TRBV10-1	-
CASSSISDREEAFF	TRBV6-5	TRBJ1-1
CASSSSTGPPPSHF	TRBV7-2	TRBJ2-7
CASSDVAGDGYGYTF	TRBV6-4	TRBJ1-2
CASSPRRGQYF	TRBV2	TRBJ2-7
CASSQDEGARYNEQFF	TRBV14	TRBJ2-1
CATSRSGYSNQPQHF	TRBV15	TRBJ1-5
CASSSDGSYEQYF	TRBV5-5	TRBJ2-7
CASSYTAGANTEAFF	TRBV6-6	TRBJ1-1
CASSVDGVGVDEQYF	TRBV9	TRBJ2-7
CASSARIGTETQYF	TRBV6-1	TRBJ2-5
CASAASGATGELFF	TRBV19	TRBJ2-2
CASSESTAAPGYEQYF	TRBV10-1	TRBJ2-7
CASSVGGGTYEQYF	TRBV9	TRBJ2-7
CAGGEAGEKLFF	TRBV5-4	TRBJ1-4
CASSTGVGTGLLQETQYF	TRBV7-6	TRBJ2-5
CAILAGGHGGELFF	TRBV10-3	TRBJ2-2
CASSPQGNTEAFF	TRBV18	TRBJ1-1